One and the same sample provided the 22 T cell receptor beta chains below, sequenced in a study of T cell repertoires in cytomegalovirus infection. TCRdb analysed the reads with MiXCR anew, one entry per CDR3 protein. The sample holds about 310,000 distinct CDR3 sequences, about a tenth seen once. The sequencing sample was made of PBMCs. All receptors come from a human donor in good health (CMV status not recorded). Some clones in this sample may be carry-over from other donors' samples.

In this sample, this clonotype turned up many times. The V call is TRBV12-3 or TRBV12-4, the J call TRBJ1-4, with D unclear. This CDR3 spans 18 amino acids. V was trimmed by 3 bases and J by 2 bases, leaving 19 bases between them. The CDR3 reads CASSFRTLRRDTNEKLFF. CDR3 nucleotide sequence: TGTGCCAGCAGTTTCCGAACCCTGCGGAGGGATACTAATGAAAAACTGTTTTTT.

This clonotype was detected many times. This chain connects TRBV7-2 to TRBJ1-4; 9 bases are shared with TRBD1. J gave up 0 bases and V 5 bases, and 4 bases lay outside the gene matches. CDR3 size: 16 residues. CDR1 is SGHTA, CDR2 FQGNSA, per germline. CDR3 residues: CASSLRTGATNEKLFF. For the CDR3, the DNA is TGTGCCAGCAGCCTACGGACAGGGGCAACTAATGAAAAACTGTTTTTT.

This clonotype came up many times. CDR3 protein: CASSLYRTGLYEQYF. The CDR3 DNA follows: TGTGCCAGCAGCTTATACAGGACAGGGCTCTACGAGCAGTACTTC. The chain couples TRBV7-2 to TRBJ2-7, with TRBD1 matching over 8 bases. V trimming: 2 bases; J trimming: 3 bases; junction bases outside the gene matches: 6. The V gene's germline CDR1 is SGHTA and CDR2 FQGNSA. The CDR3 is 15 residues long.

This clonotype was seen at least ten times. V is TRBV7-9 and J is TRBJ1-3, with D unresolved. Germline lookup yields CDR1 SEHNR and CDR2 FQNEAQ (reference sequence). The length of the CDR3 is 15 residues. Trimming shortened V by 4 bases and J by 0 bases, and 10 bases separated the two germline ends. The CDR3 nucleotides are TGTGCCAGCAGCTCCCTTCGTAGCTCTGGAAACACCATATATTTT. This translates into CASSSLRSSGNTIYF. Looking up the rest from reference TRBV7-9 and TRBJ1-3 gives the full variable domain: DTGVSQNPRHKITKRGQNVTFRCDPISEHNRLYWYRQTLGQGPEFLTYFQNEAQLEKSRLLSDRFSAERPKGSFSTLEIQRTEQGDSAMYLCASSSLRSSGNTIYFGEGSWLTVV.

This clonotype has ten or more counts. This chain connects TRBV11-3 to TRBJ1-2, with D perhaps TRBD1 (6 bases). V lost 2 bases, J lost 8 bases, and 9 bases lay in between. Germline V gene data show CDR1 as SGHNT and CDR2 as YENEEA. The length of the CDR3 is 12 residues. In DNA form, the CDR3 reads TGTGCCAGCAGCTTACGCGGGGGCGGCTACACCTTC. The encoded protein is CASSLRGGGYTF.

This clonotype has a count of ten or more. V usage is TRBV28 and J usage is TRBJ1-1; D remains ambiguous. The germline gives CDR1 MDHEN, CDR2 SYDVKM. The CDR3 consists of 14 residues. Trimming removed 2 bases from V and 2 bases from J, with 9 bases in between. The DNA for the CDR3 is TGTGCCAGCAGTTTAATCTCAGCAAACACTGAAGCTTTCTTT. Translating it yields CASSLISANTEAFF.

This clonotype was seen repeatedly, ten times or more. This chain links TRBV12-3 or TRBV12-4 with TRBJ1-2; D is ambiguous. The V end lost 0 bases, the J end lost 2 bases, and 7 bases lay between the germline ends. CDR3 length equals 14 residues. DNA of the CDR3: TGTGCCAGCAGTTTAGCGATAGGGAACTATGGCTACACCTTC. Residues: CASSLAIGNYGYTF.

This clonotype was picked up many times. Here the CDR3 DNA reads TGTGCCAGCAGTGACTCCTCAGGGGGGGTAGATACGCAGTATTTT. It specifies CASSDSSGGVDTQYF. The genes are TRBV6-4 and TRBJ2-3; D is tentatively TRBD1 or TRBD2 (7 bases each). CDR1 and CDR2 from the germline V gene are MRHNA and SNTAGT. The CDR3 runs 15 residues. V lost 0 bases to trimming and J lost 5 bases, with 12 bases between them.

The rearrangement joins TRBV25-1 to TRBJ2-2; maybe TRBD2 (6 bases). The CDR3 is 15 amino acids. The germline V and J ends were trimmed by 1 base and 6 bases, with 12 bases remaining between them. CDR1 MGHDK and CDR2 SYGVNS come from the germline V gene. CDR3 amino acids: CASSESLSGAGELFF. In DNA, the CDR3 is TGTGCCAGCAGTGAATCTCTTTCGGGGGCCGGGGAGCTGTTTTTT. The full variable domain, its missing parts supplied by reference TRBV25-1 and TRBJ2-2, is EADIYQTPRYLVIGTGKKITLECSQTMGHDKMYWYQQDPGMELHLIHYSYGVNSTEKGDLSSESTVSRIRTEHFPLTLESARPSHTSQYLCASSESLSGAGELFFGEGSRLTVL.

This clonotype appeared many times. The V call is TRBV28, the J call TRBJ1-2; D is possibly TRBD1 (5 bases). This CDR3 region has 13 residues. The V end lost 8 bases, the J end lost 4 bases, and 14 bases lay between the germline ends. From germline, CDR1 is MDHEN and CDR2 SYDVKM. DNA of the CDR3: TGTGCCAGCGGCAGGGCTTCGTTCTATGGCTACACCTTC. Its translation: CASGRASFYGYTF.

This clonotype was counted at least ten times. J is TRBJ2-1 and V is TRBV15, with D unclear. CDR3 length: 11 residues. Germline V gene data show CDR1 as LNHNV and CDR2 as YYDKDF (reference sequence). V dropped 5 bases and J dropped 6 bases, with 5 bases sitting between them. The CDR3 sequence is CATSQANEQFF. The CDR3 region has the DNA TGTGCCACCAGCCAAGCCAATGAGCAGTTCTTC.

The chain carries TRBV19 and TRBJ2-6; 8 positions agree with TRBD1. CDR3 length equals 16 residues. V lost 6 bases to trimming and J lost 0 bases; unmatched junction nucleotides: 4. Germline loops: CDR1 LNHDA, CDR2 SQIVND (reference sequence). CDR3 coding DNA: TGTGCCAGTAGGGGACAGGTGATCTCTGGGGCCAACGTCCTGACTTTC. This codes for CASRGQVISGANVLTF. The variable domain in full, completed from reference TRBV19 and TRBJ2-6, reads DGGITQSPKYLFRKEGQNVTLSCEQNLNHDAMYWYRQDPGQGLRLIYYSQIVNDFQKGDIAEGYSVSREKKESFPLTVTSAQKNPTAFYLCASRGQVISGANVLTFGAGSRLTVL.

This clonotype has at least ten counts. The CDR3 coding sequence is TGCAGTGCTCATAACTACGACGGTAGCTATGGCTACACCTTC. As protein: CSAHNYDGSYGYTF. The rearrangement links TRBV20-1 to TRBJ1-2; no definite D call. Germline V gives CDR1 DFQATT, CDR2 SNEGSKA (reference sequence). CDR3 size: 14 residues. V was cut by 5 bases and J by 4 bases, with 17 bases left in between.

A few counts support this clonotype. This chain uses TRBV9 with TRBJ2-5; D unresolved. This CDR3 region has 14 residues. V was cut by 0 bases and J by 2 bases, with 8 bases left in between. Germline CDR1 reads SGDLS; CDR2 reads YYNGEE. For the CDR3, the DNA is TGTGCCAGCAGCGTAGCGGCAGCACAAGAGACCCAGTACTTC. This codes for CASSVAAAQETQYF.

This clonotype was seen ten or more times. The chain joins TRBV20-1 to TRBJ2-7; D is unclear. Germline V CDR1 and CDR2: DFQATT, SNEGSKA (reference sequence). The CDR3 covers 13 residues. The V gene lost 6 bases and the J gene lost 0 bases, with 12 bases spanning the gap. CDR3 region: CSAIVGISYEQYF. For the CDR3, the DNA is TGCAGTGCAATCGTCGGAATCTCCTACGAGCAGTACTTC.

This clonotype was counted ten times or more. The chain has TRBV28 and TRBJ1-6; 8 positions match TRBD1. Germline loops: CDR1 MDHEN, CDR2 SYDVKM. V shed 4 bases and J 7 bases; nucleotides not matched to a gene: 12. The CDR3 runs 17 residues. The DNA for the CDR3 is TGTGCCAGCAGTTCCCTCTTCGGACAGGGATCGAATTCACCCCTCCACTTT. It translates to CASSSLFGQGSNSPLHF.

The table lists this clonotype with many counts. The DNA of the CDR3 is TGTGCCAGCAGTTTGGGGACTAGCGACTACGAGCAGTACGTC. Translation gives CASSLGTSDYEQYV. This rearrangement joins TRBV6-6 to TRBJ2-7, with TRBD2 matching 10 bases. Germline CDR1 reads MNHNY; CDR2 reads SVGAGI (reference sequence). The CDR3 totals 14 residues. Trimming cost V 4 bases and J 3 bases; bases outside gene matches: 3.

At least ten counts were recorded for this clonotype. The chain links TRBV11-3 to TRBJ2-1; D remains ambiguous. Trimming took 0 bases from V and 9 from J, leaving 6 bases between them. CDR1 and CDR2 (germline): SGHNT, YENEEA. The CDR3 is made up of 12 amino acids. The CDR3 DNA reads TGTGCCAGCAGCTTAGATCGAGTTGAGCAGTTCTTC. It yields the protein CASSLDRVEQFF. Complete variable domain (other parts from reference TRBV11-3 and TRBJ2-1): EAGVVQSPRYKIIEKKQPVAFWCNPISGHNTLYWYLQNLGQGPELLIRYENEEAVDDSQLPKDRFSAERLKGVDSTLKIQPAELGDSAVYLCASSLDRVEQFFGPGTRLTVL.

At least ten counts were recorded for this clonotype. The rearrangement joins TRBV4-2 to TRBJ1-1; D gene uncertain. In germline, CDR1 is LGHNA, CDR2 YNFKEQ. V lost 0 bases and J 5 bases, leaving 7 bases between the germline ends. CDR3 length: 13 amino acids. CDR3 in amino acids: CASSQDPPTEAFF. The CDR3 nucleotides are TGTGCCAGCAGCCAAGACCCCCCGACTGAAGCTTTCTTT.

Comment on this clonotype: One base away lies a much larger clone, so this may be a sequencing read error. This chain uses TRBV12-3 or TRBV12-4 with TRBJ1-4; 7 bases align to TRBD1. V shed 6 bases, J shed 8 bases, and the junction held 9 bases outside the gene matches. This CDR3 is 14 amino acids long. The CDR3 is CASRETGSEEKLFF. The DNA of the CDR3 is TGTGCCAGCAGGGAGACAGGGTCGGAAGAAAAACTGTTTTTT.

In this sample, this clonotype turned up many times. The V gene is TRBV28, the J gene TRBJ2-1; 8 bases agree with TRBD1. Germline V gene sequence: CDR1 MDHEN, CDR2 SYDVKM. This CDR3 has 14 residues. The trim removed 5 bases at V and 9 bases at J, leaving 9 bases unmatched. The CDR3 nucleotides read TGTGCCAGCAGTGACGTCGACAGGGGCGGTGAGCAGTTCTTC. As protein: CASSDVDRGGEQFF.

This chain joins TRBV19 and TRBJ2-4; no clear D gene. Germline V gene sequence: CDR1 LNHDA, CDR2 SQIVND (reference sequence). The V end lost 7 bases, the J end lost 0 bases, and 16 bases lay between the germline ends. The CDR3 totals 16 residues. DNA for the CDR3: TGTGCCAGTAACCCGACGGTAACCACAGCCAAAAACATTCAGTACTTC. Translated, it gives CASNPTVTTAKNIQYF.